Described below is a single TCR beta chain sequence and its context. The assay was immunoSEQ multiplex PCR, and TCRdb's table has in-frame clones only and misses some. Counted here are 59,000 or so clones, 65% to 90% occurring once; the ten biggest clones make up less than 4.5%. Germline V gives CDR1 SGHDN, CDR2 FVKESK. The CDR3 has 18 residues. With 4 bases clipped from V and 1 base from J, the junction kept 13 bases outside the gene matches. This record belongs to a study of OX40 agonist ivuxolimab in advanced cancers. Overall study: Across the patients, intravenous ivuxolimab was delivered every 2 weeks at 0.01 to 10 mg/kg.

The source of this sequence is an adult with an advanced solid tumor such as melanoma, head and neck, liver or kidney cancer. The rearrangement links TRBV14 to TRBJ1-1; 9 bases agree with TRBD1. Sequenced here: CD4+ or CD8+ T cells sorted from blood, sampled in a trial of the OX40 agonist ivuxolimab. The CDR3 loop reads CASSPPPGQGLWNTEAFF. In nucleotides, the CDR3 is TGTGCCAGCAGCCCCCCCCCGGGACAGGGTTTATGGAACACTGAAGCTTTCTTT.